These 26 T cell receptor beta chains were all obtained from the same sample, sequenced in a study of graft-versus-host responses after intestinal transplantation. Here immunoSEQ multiplex PCR was the method, and the copy in TCRdb shows in-frame clones only, minus some. Of around 130,000 clones listed, around nine tenths are singletons. Their specific antigens are unknown. Sample: unstimulated CD4+ T cells sorted from spleen or lymph node cells, taken before intestinal transplant. The receptors were gathered from a human donor who received an intestinal transplant.

The rearrangement links TRBV7-3 to TRBJ1-4; D gene ambiguous. V was pared by 4 bases and J by 8 bases, with 11 bases between. Germline loops: CDR1 SGHTA, CDR2 FQGTGA. CDR3 length equals 13 residues. This chain's CDR3 is CASSSVPGEKLFF. CDR3 coding DNA: TGTGCCAGCAGCTCCGTCCCCGGGGAAAAACTGTTTTTT.

The V gene is TRBV29-1, the J gene TRBJ1-1; D is unresolved. Germline CDR1 reads SQVTM; CDR2 reads ANQGSEA. V shed 3 bases and J shed 1 base, with 6 bases lying between them. The CDR3 spans 12 residues. As DNA, the CDR3 is TGCAGCGTTGAGCAGGCGAACACTGAAGCTTTCTTT. Its translation: CSVEQANTEAFF.

This sequence joins TRBV7-9 and TRBJ2-3, with D possibly TRBD2 on 7 matching bases. Trimming stripped 5 bases from V and 5 bases from J, with 20 bases between. The CDR3 sequence is 16 residues long. Per the germline V gene, CDR1 is SEHNR and CDR2 is FQNEAQ (reference sequence). The CDR3 DNA follows: TGTGCCAGCAGCCCTCGGGGGGCTAGCTTGGGAGATACGCAGTATTTT. It codes for CASSPRGASLGDTQYF.

V gene TRBV6-1 combines with J gene TRBJ2-7; TRBD2 is a possible D gene (6 bases). V was trimmed by 5 bases and J by 7 bases, leaving 18 bases between them. CDR1 MNHNS and CDR2 SASEGT come from the germline V gene. The CDR3 runs to 14 residues. In DNA, the CDR3 is TGTGCCAGCAGTATAGGGGCTAGCGTAGGAGAGCAGTACTTC. It translates to CASSIGASVGEQYF.

This chain links TRBV6-5 with TRBJ2-1; 7 positions match TRBD2. CDR1 is MNHEY, CDR2 SVGAGI, per germline. The CDR3 contains 15 residues. Germline trimming cut 2 bases from V and 4 bases from J; bases unmatched to any gene: 5. CDR3 amino acids: CASSYVGGGYNEQFF. CDR3 in DNA: TGTGCCAGCAGTTACGTGGGGGGGGGTTACAATGAGCAGTTCTTC.

Remarks on this clone: Other DNA sequences in this specimen translate into the identical CDR3. This CDR3 reads CASSVGDRVNSPLHF. CDR3 in DNA: TGTGCCAGCAGCGTGGGCGACAGGGTAAATTCACCCCTCCACTTT. The chain combines TRBV9 with TRBJ1-6; TRBD1 matches at 7 bases. The V gene's germline CDR1 is SGDLS and CDR2 YYNGEE. This CDR3 is 15 amino acids long. V lost 2 bases to trimming and J lost 7 bases; unmatched junction nucleotides: 6.

This clone has only one observation. The rearrangement links TRBV7-8 to TRBJ1-2; possibly TRBD1 for D (6 bases). V lost 1 base and J 5 bases, leaving 20 bases between the germline ends. The CDR3 has 17 amino acids. Germline V CDR1 and CDR2: SGHVS, FQNEAQ. CDR3 in amino acids: CASSLVKGFRGQYGYTF. The DNA for the CDR3 is TGTGCCAGCAGCTTAGTTAAGGGTTTTCGGGGGCAATATGGCTACACCTTC.

This clone came up a few times. The CDR3 is CASSVLTNTGELFF. The DNA for the CDR3 is TGTGCCAGCAGCGTACTAACGAACACCGGGGAGCTGTTTTTT. The V call is TRBV9, the J call TRBJ2-2; D uncertain. Germline CDR1 is SGDLS and CDR2 is YYNGEE. The CDR3 sequence is 14 residues long. Trimming took off 1 base at V and 0 bases at J, with 4 bases between the two ends. The whole variable domain, remainder taken from reference TRBV9 and TRBJ2-2, is DSGVTQTPKHLITATGQRVTLRCSPRSGDLSVYWYQQSLDQGLQFLIQYYNGEERAKGNILERFSAQQFPDLHSELNLSSLELGDSALYFCASSVLTNTGELFFGEGSRLTVL.

J is TRBJ2-2 and V is TRBV5-4, with D uncertain. CDR1 and CDR2 from the germline V gene are SGHNT and YYREEE (reference sequence). The CDR3 length is 14 residues. With 4 bases removed from V and 2 bases from J, the gap between germline ends came to 9 bases. The chain's CDR3 is CASSLEVNTGELFF. In nucleotides, the CDR3 is TGTGCCAGCAGCCTTGAGGTTAACACCGGGGAGCTGTTTTTT. Full variable domain (outside the CDR3, taken from reference TRBV5-4 and TRBJ2-2): ETGVTQSPTHLIKTRGQQVTLRCSSQSGHNTVSWYQQALGQGPQFIFQYYREEENGRGNFPPRFSGLQFPNYSSELNVNALELDDSALYLCASSLEVNTGELFFGEGSRLTVL.

This chain uses TRBV30 with TRBJ1-6; 7 bases are shared with TRBD1. With 5 bases clipped from V and 10 bases from J, the junction kept 14 bases outside the gene matches. Germline loops: CDR1 GTSNPN, CDR2 SVGIG (reference sequence). The CDR3 is made up of 15 amino acids. The DNA of the CDR3 is TGTGCCTGGCTTCCGGAGACAGGGTATCGGTCACCCCTCCACTTT. This codes for CAWLPETGYRSPLHF.

The chain uses TRBV7-2 and TRBJ2-7; maybe TRBD2 (6 bases). V was clipped by 4 bases and J by 2 bases, with 15 bases between them. Germline V lookup: CDR1 SGHTA, CDR2 FQGNSA. This CDR3 comprises 15 residues. This CDR3 reads CASSSLRLVAYEQYF. DNA for the CDR3: TGTGCCAGCAGCTCGTTAAGACTAGTCGCCTACGAGCAGTACTTC.

V and J are TRBV18 and TRBJ1-3; D unclear. The V end was cut by 6 bases, the J end by 0 bases, with 24 bases between. The CDR3 totals 19 residues. Germline loops: CDR1 KGHSH, CDR2 LQKENI. The chain's CDR3 is CASSLNPTVPHSSGNTIYF. The CDR3 nucleotides read TGTGCCAGCTCTTTGAATCCAACGGTCCCACACAGCTCTGGAAACACCATATATTTT.

The chain is built from TRBV5-5 and TRBJ2-7; no reliable D call. Germline V gene sequence: CDR1 SGHKS, CDR2 YYEKEE (reference sequence). The CDR3 runs to 14 residues. The V and J ends lost 2 bases and 4 bases respectively, with 13 bases between them. CDR3 nucleotide sequence: TGTGCCAGCAGCTTCGGTTCACGGCCTTACGAGCAGTACTTC. Translating it yields CASSFGSRPYEQYF.

The chain carries TRBV7-9 and TRBJ1-1; tentative D call: TRBD1 (5 bases). The V end was cut by 3 bases, the J end by 4 bases, with 9 bases between. Germline-derived CDR1 and CDR2 are SEHNR and FQNEAQ (reference sequence). The CDR3 sequence is 13 residues long. The CDR3 nucleotides read TGTGCCAGCAGCTTTGGTGGGGGCACTGAAGCTTTCTTT. Its translation: CASSFGGGTEAFF.

This chain joins TRBV18 and TRBJ2-5; TRBD2 agrees at 10 bases. CDR3 length equals 16 residues. Per germline, CDR1 KGHSH and CDR2 LQKENI. V lost 0 bases and J lost 4; bases outside the gene matches: 5. The CDR3 sequence: CASSPPQRGGPETQYF. CDR3 nucleotide sequence: TGTGCCAGCTCACCACCCCAGCGGGGGGGCCCAGAGACCCAGTACTTC.

The chain combines TRBV21-1 with TRBJ1-4; no DNA check was done on the table's D call, TRBD1. TRBV21-1 corresponds to a pseudogene. This CDR3 region has 15 residues. CDR3 in DNA: TGTGCCAGCAGCGAGGGACAGGGGGTAGGAGAAAAACTGTTTTTT. This sequence encodes CASSEGQGVGEKLFF.

The rearrangement uses TRBV5-1 and TRBJ2-6; 10 bases align to TRBD2. The V and J ends lost 4 bases and 1 base, in that order; junction bases with no gene match: 5. The germline V gene has CDR1 SGHRS and CDR2 YFSETQ. CDR3 length: 17 residues. In DNA, the CDR3 is TGCGCCAGCAGCCTAACTAGCGGGGTTTCTGGGGCCAACGTCCTGACTTTC. Its translation: CASSLTSGVSGANVLTF.

This clone was recorded once. The chain employs TRBV2 and TRBJ1-1, with 11 bases aligning to TRBD1. The germline V gene encodes CDR1 SNHLY and CDR2 FYNNEI. J was trimmed by 8 bases and V by 6 bases; bases with no gene match: 5. CDR3 size: 13 residues. The CDR3 loop reads CASRGQGAGEAFF. The CDR3 DNA reads TGTGCCAGCAGAGGACAGGGGGCCGGGGAAGCTTTCTTT.

This clone was detected only once. J is TRBJ1-1 and V is TRBV28; perhaps TRBD1 as D (6 bases). The V end lost 5 bases, the J end lost 3 bases, and 10 bases lay between the germline ends. The germline CDR1 and CDR2 sequences are MDHEN and SYDVKM. The CDR3 contains 13 residues. The DNA for the CDR3 is TGTGCCAGCAGTACAGGGTCCGACACTGAAGCTTTCTTT. This encodes CASSTGSDTEAFF.

The rearrangement links TRBV7-2 to TRBJ2-5; D is possibly TRBD2 (5 bases). The CDR3 is 13 amino acids. Germline V gives CDR1 SGHTA, CDR2 FQGNSA. V was shortened by 5 bases and J by 5 bases, with 12 bases between the two germline ends. CDR3 in DNA: TGTGCCAGCAGCCTAAATTCGGGGGAGACCCAGTACTTC. It encodes CASSLNSGETQYF.

This clone was seen once. The CDR3 DNA is TGCAGCGCTGGACAGGTCCTGAACACTGAAGCTTTCTTT. Protein product: CSAGQVLNTEAFF. The genes are TRBV29-1 and TRBJ1-1; 7 bases match TRBD1. The CDR3 has 13 amino acids. The V gene's germline CDR1 is SQVTM and CDR2 ANQGSEA. V gave up 7 bases and J gave up 0 bases; unmatched junction bases: 5. Complete variable domain (other parts from reference TRBV29-1 and TRBJ1-1): SAVISQKPSRDICQRGTSLTIQCQVDSQVTMMFWYRQQPGQSLTLIATANQGSEATYESGFVIDKFPISRPNLTFSTLTVSNMSPEDSSIYLCSAGQVLNTEAFFGQGTRLTVV.

J is TRBJ1-2 and V is TRBV5-5; D gene uncertain. Germline assignment: CDR1 SGHKS and CDR2 YYEKEE (reference sequence). Trimming cost V 3 bases and J 4 bases, with 10 bases left between them. The CDR3 has 13 amino acids. The CDR3 DNA reads as TGTGCCAGCAGCTCTGTCGCGGGCTATGGCTACACCTTC. Translated: CASSSVAGYGYTF.

The V and J genes are TRBV19 and TRBJ2-1, with D possibly TRBD2 on 5 matching bases. The CDR3 contains 15 residues. Trimming took off 1 base at V and 2 bases at J, with 9 bases between the two ends. Germline assignment: CDR1 LNHDA and CDR2 SQIVND (reference sequence). In DNA, the CDR3 is TGTGCCAGTAGTATAGTGGGGAGCCCCTACAATGAGCAGTTCTTC. It encodes CASSIVGSPYNEQFF.

The chain employs TRBV9 and TRBJ1-1; no clear D. The germline V gene encodes CDR1 SGDLS and CDR2 YYNGEE. V shed 0 bases and J shed 1 base, with 7 bases lying between them. The CDR3 consists of 14 residues. This CDR3 is CASSVVSANTEAFF. The CDR3 nucleotides read TGTGCCAGCAGCGTAGTATCGGCGAACACTGAAGCTTTCTTT. The variable domain in full, with the rest retrieved from reference TRBV9 and TRBJ1-1, is DSGVTQTPKHLITATGQRVTLRCSPRSGDLSVYWYQQSLDQGLQFLIQYYNGEERAKGNILERFSAQQFPDLHSELNLSSLELGDSALYFCASSVVSANTEAFFGQGTRLTVV.

The chain employs TRBV19 and TRBJ2-7; TRBD1 aligns across 9 bases. V lost 3 bases and J lost 1; bases outside the gene matches: 10. This CDR3 is built from 17 residues. CDR1 and CDR2 from the germline V gene are LNHDA and SQIVND (reference sequence). Here the CDR3 DNA reads TGTGCCAGTAGTATCGGGACAGGGCCTTGGCAATCCTACGAGCAGTACTTC. This sequence encodes CASSIGTGPWQSYEQYF.

The chain has TRBV27 and TRBJ2-2; 7 nucleotides line up with TRBD1. The CDR3 runs to 15 residues. CDR1 and CDR2 (germline): MNHEY, SMNVEV (reference sequence). With 5 bases clipped from V and 5 bases from J, the junction kept 8 bases outside the gene matches. CDR3 protein: CASSPQTGWTGELFF. The CDR3 region has the DNA TGTGCCAGCAGTCCACAGACAGGGTGGACCGGGGAGCTGTTTTTT.